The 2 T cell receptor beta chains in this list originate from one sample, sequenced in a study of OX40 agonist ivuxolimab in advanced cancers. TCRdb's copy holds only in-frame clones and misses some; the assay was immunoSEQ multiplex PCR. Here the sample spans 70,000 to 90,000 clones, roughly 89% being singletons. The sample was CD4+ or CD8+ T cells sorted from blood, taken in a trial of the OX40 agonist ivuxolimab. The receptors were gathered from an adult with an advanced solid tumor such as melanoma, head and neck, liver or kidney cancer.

CDR3 sequence reads: CASSYLGQAYEQYF. The CDR3 DNA is TGTGCCAGCAGTTACCTGGGACAGGCCTACGAGCAGTACTTC. V gene TRBV6-5 combines with J gene TRBJ2-7, with TRBD1 matching 8 bases. In germline, CDR1 is MNHEY, CDR2 SVGAGI. This CDR3 is built from 14 residues. Trimming took 2 bases from V and 2 from J; bases not matched to a gene: 2.

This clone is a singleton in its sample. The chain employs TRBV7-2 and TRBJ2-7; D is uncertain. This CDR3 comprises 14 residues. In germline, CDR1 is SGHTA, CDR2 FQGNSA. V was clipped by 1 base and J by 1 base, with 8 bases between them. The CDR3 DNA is TGTGCCAGCAGCTTAGTAATGGGGTCCTACGAGCAGTACTTC. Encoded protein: CASSLVMGSYEQYF.